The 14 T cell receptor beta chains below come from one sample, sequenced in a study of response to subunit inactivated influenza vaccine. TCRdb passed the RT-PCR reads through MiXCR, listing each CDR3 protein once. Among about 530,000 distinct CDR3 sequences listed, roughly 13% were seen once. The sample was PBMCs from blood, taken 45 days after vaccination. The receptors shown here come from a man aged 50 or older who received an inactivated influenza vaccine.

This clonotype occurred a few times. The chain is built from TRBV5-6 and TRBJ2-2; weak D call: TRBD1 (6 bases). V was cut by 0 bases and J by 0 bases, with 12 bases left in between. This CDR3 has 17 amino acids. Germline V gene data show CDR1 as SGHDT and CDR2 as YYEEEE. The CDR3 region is CASSLDRVSANTGELFF. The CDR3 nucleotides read TGTGCCAGCAGCTTGGACAGGGTTTCGGCGAACACCGGGGAGCTGTTTTTT.

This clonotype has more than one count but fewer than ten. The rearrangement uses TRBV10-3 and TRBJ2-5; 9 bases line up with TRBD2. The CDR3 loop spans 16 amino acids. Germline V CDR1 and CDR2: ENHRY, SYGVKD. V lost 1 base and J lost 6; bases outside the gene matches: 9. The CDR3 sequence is CAISEWVAGDHKTQYF. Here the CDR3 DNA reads TGTGCCATCAGTGAGTGGGTAGCGGGAGATCACAAGACCCAGTACTTC.

The CDR3 is CSVESPAGNEQYF. CDR3 DNA: TGCAGCGTTGAATCTCCAGCGGGGAACGAGCAGTACTTC. The chain joins TRBV29-1 to TRBJ2-7, with 7 bases aligning to TRBD2. V shed 2 bases and J 5 bases; nucleotides not matched to a gene: 6. The CDR3 is 13 residues long. Germline CDR1 is SQVTM and CDR2 is ANQGSEA.

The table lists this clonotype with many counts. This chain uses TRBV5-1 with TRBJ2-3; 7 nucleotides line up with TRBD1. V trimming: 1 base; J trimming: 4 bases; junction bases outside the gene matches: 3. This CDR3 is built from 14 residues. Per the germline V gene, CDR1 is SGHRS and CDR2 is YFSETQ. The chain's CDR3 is CASSLRQGPDTQYF. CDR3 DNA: TGCGCCAGCAGCTTGAGACAGGGACCAGATACGCAGTATTTT.

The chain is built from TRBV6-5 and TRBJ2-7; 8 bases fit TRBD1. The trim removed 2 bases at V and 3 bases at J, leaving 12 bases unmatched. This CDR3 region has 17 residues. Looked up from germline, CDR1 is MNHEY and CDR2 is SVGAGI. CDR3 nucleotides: TGTGCCAGCAGTTACCTTCCGGACAGGGCCTCGGGCTACGAGCAGTACTTC. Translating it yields CASSYLPDRASGYEQYF.

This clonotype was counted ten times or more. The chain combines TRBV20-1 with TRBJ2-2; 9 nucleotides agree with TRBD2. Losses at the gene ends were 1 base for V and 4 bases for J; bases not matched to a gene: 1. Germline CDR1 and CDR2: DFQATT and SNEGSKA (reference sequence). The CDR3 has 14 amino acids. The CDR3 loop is CSARGLAATGELFF. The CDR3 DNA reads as TGCAGTGCTAGAGGACTAGCGGCCACCGGGGAGCTGTTTTTT.

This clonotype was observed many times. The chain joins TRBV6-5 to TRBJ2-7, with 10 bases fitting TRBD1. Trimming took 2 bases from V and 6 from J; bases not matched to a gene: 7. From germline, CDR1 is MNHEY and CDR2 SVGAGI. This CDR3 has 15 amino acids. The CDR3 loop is CASSYDRGQMGEQYF. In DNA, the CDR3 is TGTGCCAGCAGTTACGACAGGGGGCAAATGGGCGAGCAGTACTTC.

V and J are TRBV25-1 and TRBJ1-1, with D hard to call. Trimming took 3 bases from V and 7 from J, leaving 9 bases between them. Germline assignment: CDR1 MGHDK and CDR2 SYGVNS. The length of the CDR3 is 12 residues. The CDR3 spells CASSDTYGEAFF. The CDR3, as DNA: TGTGCCAGCAGTGATACGTACGGTGAAGCTTTCTTT. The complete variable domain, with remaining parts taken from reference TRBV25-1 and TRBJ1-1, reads EADIYQTPRYLVIGTGKKITLECSQTMGHDKMYWYQQDPGMELHLIHYSYGVNSTEKGDLSSESTVSRIRTEHFPLTLESARPSHTSQYLCASSDTYGEAFFGQGTRLTVV.

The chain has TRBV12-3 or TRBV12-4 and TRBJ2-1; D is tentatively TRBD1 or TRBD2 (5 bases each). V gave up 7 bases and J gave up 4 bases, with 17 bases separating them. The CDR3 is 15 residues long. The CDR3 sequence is CASTSGAPTYNEQFF. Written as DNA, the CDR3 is TGTGCCAGCACCTCCGGGGCCCCCACTTACAATGAGCAGTTCTTC.

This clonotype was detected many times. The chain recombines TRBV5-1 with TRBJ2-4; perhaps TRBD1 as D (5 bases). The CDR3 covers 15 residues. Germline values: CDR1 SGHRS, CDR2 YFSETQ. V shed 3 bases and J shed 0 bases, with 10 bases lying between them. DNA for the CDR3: TGCGCCAGCAGCTATACAGGAGCAGCCAAAAACATTCAGTACTTC. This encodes CASSYTGAAKNIQYF.

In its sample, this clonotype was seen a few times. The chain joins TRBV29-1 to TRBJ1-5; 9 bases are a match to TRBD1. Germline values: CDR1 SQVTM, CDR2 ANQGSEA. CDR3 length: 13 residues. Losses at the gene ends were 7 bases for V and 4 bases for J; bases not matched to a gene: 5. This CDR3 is CSAGQGQNQPQHF. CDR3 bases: TGCAGCGCTGGACAGGGGCAAAATCAGCCCCAGCATTTT. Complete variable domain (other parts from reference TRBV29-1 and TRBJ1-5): SAVISQKPSRDICQRGTSLTIQCQVDSQVTMMFWYRQQPGQSLTLIATANQGSEATYESGFVIDKFPISRPNLTFSTLTVSNMSPEDSSIYLCSAGQGQNQPQHFGDGTRLSIL.

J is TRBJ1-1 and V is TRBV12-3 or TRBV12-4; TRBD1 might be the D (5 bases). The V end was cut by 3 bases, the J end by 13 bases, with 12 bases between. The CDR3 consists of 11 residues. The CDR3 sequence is CASSLGGGVFF. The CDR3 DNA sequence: TGTGCCAGCAGTTTGGGGGGGGGAGTTTTCTTT.

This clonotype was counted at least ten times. The CDR3 DNA reads TGTGCCAGCAGCTTAGTTTCCAGGGGACCAACCTACGAGCAGTACTTC. This encodes CASSLVSRGPTYEQYF. V usage is TRBV7-2 and J usage is TRBJ2-7, with D perhaps matching TRBD1 (6 bases). Deletions cut 1 base from V and 2 bases from J, with 15 bases between. This CDR3 has 16 amino acids. CDR1 and CDR2 from the germline V gene are SGHTA and FQGNSA.

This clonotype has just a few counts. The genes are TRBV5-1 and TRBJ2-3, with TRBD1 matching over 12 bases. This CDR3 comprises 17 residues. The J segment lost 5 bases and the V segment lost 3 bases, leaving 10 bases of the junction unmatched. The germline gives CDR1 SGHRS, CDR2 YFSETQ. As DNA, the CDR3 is TGCGCCAGCAGCTCCACGGGACAGGGGGCGAGAATAGATACGCAGTATTTT. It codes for CASSSTGQGARIDTQYF.